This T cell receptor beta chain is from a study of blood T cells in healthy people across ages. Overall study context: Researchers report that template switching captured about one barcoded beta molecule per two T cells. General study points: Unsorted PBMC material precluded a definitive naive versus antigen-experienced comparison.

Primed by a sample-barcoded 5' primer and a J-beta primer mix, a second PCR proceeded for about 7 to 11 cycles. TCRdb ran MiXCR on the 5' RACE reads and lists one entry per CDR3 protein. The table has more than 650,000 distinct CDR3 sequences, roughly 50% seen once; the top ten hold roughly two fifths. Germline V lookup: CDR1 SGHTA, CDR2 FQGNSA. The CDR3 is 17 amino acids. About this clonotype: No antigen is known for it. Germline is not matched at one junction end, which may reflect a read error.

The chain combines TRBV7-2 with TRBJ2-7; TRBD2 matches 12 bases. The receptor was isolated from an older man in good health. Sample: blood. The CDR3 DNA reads TGTGCCAGCAGCCTAGCGGGAGGGCCACTTAACGCCTACGAGCAGTACTTC. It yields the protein CASSLAGGPLNAYEQYF.